The clone carrying this TCR beta chain appeared a few times. The antigen remains undetermined. These data come from a study of T cell repertoires in cytomegalovirus infection. Study overall: Matching HLA type, along with CMV infection, was indicated by public TCR beta signatures. Points from the study as a whole: Cumulative public TCR beta family frequency identified carriers of CMV plus the relevant HLA. In two of eight donors, the top clonotype was HLA-C-restricted CMV-specific.

TCRdb reanalysed the reads using MiXCR and keeps one entry per CDR3 protein. This sample has around 270,000 distinct CDR3 sequences, with less than 9.5% found just once. Germline V gene data show CDR1 as MGHDK and CDR2 as SYGVNS. Trimming cost V 1 base and J 8 bases; bases outside gene matches: 6. The CDR3 is 15 residues long. The chain is built from TRBV25-1 and TRBJ1-4; 8 nucleotides line up with TRBD1. This TCR was sampled from a human donor in good health (CMV status not recorded). Some clones in this sample may be carry-over from other donors' samples. The sequencing input was PBMCs. The CDR3, as DNA: TGTGCCAGCAGTGAATCAGGGACAGGCCTAGAAAAACTGTTTTTT. Its protein product is CASSESGTGLEKLFF.